Presented here are 27 T cell receptor beta chains from one specimen sequenced in a study of cytomegalovirus exposure and HLA in healthy donors (dated by TCRdb to 2016 to 2017). The method behind the library was the immunoSEQ multiplex PCR assay. For the multiplex PCR, a mixture combining 60 forward primers for TCR Vbeta segments and 13 reverse primers for TCR Jbeta segments was used. In its TCRdb copy, this immuneACCESS table keeps in-frame sequences only and misses some clones. Where compared with another copy, unresolved V genes explain less than half of these, and the others have no known cause. For this sample, the table gives around 100,000 clones. About 3.2% of the sample is held by the ten biggest clonotypes. The sequencing sample was made of PBMCs. These receptor sequences come from a man aged 35-49 years in good health and CMV-seronegative.

CDR3 DNA: TGTGCCAGCAGTGAATACAGGGGGCAGCCCCAGCATTTT. Its translation: CASSEYRGQPQHF. V gene TRBV6-1 combines with J gene TRBJ1-5; 8 bases line up with TRBD1. Losses at the gene ends were 2 bases for V and 7 bases for J; bases not matched to a gene: 1. This CDR3 comprises 13 residues. Germline assignment: CDR1 MNHNS and CDR2 SASEGT.

J is TRBJ2-3 and V is TRBV18; TRBD2 is a possible D gene (5 bases). From germline, CDR1 is KGHSH and CDR2 LQKENI. CDR3 size: 15 residues. Between the trimmed V and J ends, which lost 3 bases and 0 bases, there was a span of 10 bases. CDR3 amino acids: CASSPEEDSTDTQYF. The CDR3 coding sequence is TGTGCCAGCTCACCTGAGGAGGATAGCACAGATACGCAGTATTTT. Complete variable domain (other parts from reference TRBV18 and TRBJ2-3): NAGVMQNPRHLVRRRGQEARLRCSPMKGHSHVYWYRQLPEEGLKFMVYLQKENIIDESGMPKERFSAEFPKEGPSILRIQQVVRGDSAAYFCASSPEEDSTDTQYFGPGTRLTVL.

The chain employs TRBV5-6 and TRBJ2-7; 7 positions agree with TRBD1. In germline, CDR1 is SGHDT, CDR2 YYEEEE. The CDR3 contains 13 residues. The ends lost 6 bases at V and 4 bases at J; junction bases unmatched: 7. The CDR3 reads CASTPGQQYEQYF. CDR3 in DNA: TGTGCCAGCACTCCGGGACAGCAGTACGAGCAGTACTTC.

This sequence joins TRBV5-4 and TRBJ2-5; TRBD1 matches 7 bases. The J call may be wrong; the DNA end is better matched by TRBJ2-7. The length of the CDR3 is 13 residues. Germline V gene sequence: CDR1 SGHNT, CDR2 YYREEE (reference sequence). The CDR3 DNA follows: TGTGCCAGCAGCTCCGGGACAGCCTACGAGCAGTACTTC. Encoded protein: CASSSGTAYEQYF.

The chain couples TRBV6-5 to TRBJ1-4; maybe TRBD1 (6 bases). V was shortened by 5 bases and J by 5 bases, with 15 bases between the two germline ends. CDR3 length equals 15 residues. The V gene's germline CDR1 is MNHEY and CDR2 SVGAGI. The CDR3 DNA reads TGTGCCAGCAGTGCCCGGACAGCCGGAAATGAAAAACTGTTTTTT. It encodes CASSARTAGNEKLFF.

V and J are TRBV5-1 and TRBJ2-5; D is uncertain. The J call may be faulty, since TRBJ2-7 better matches the DNA end. Germline-derived CDR1 and CDR2 are SGHRS and YFSETQ. CDR3 size: 13 residues. Here the CDR3 DNA reads TGCGCCAGCAGCCTCGGTGGTCTCTACGAGCAGTACTTC. This translates into CASSLGGLYEQYF.

This chain connects TRBV4-3 to TRBJ1-2, with D possibly TRBD1 on 6 matching bases. CDR3 size: 15 residues. Germline V gene lookup returns CDR1 LGHNA and CDR2 YSLEER. The V gene lost 1 base and the J gene lost 4 bases, with 13 bases spanning the gap. CDR3 DNA sequence: TGCGCCAGCAGCCAAGGGACAGCCCTTATCTATGGCTACACCTTC. It specifies CASSQGTALIYGYTF.

The chain links TRBV6-5 to TRBJ1-2; perhaps TRBD1 as D (5 bases). The germline V gene encodes CDR1 MNHEY and CDR2 SVGAGI. V lost 0 bases and J 4 bases, leaving 12 bases between the germline ends. The CDR3 sequence is 15 residues long. The CDR3: CASSYSTTGTYGYTF. For the CDR3, the DNA is TGTGCCAGCAGTTACTCTACAACAGGAACCTATGGCTACACCTTC.

This chain connects TRBV20-1 to TRBJ2-1; no definite D call. Per the germline V gene, CDR1 is DFQATT and CDR2 is SNEGSKA (reference sequence). Deletions cut 5 bases from V and 8 bases from J, with 10 bases between. This CDR3 is built from 11 residues. The CDR3, as DNA: TGCAGTGCTCTCAGAGGCCATGAGCAGTTCTTC. Its translation: CSALRGHEQFF.

V and J are TRBV5-1 and TRBJ1-2; D gene ambiguous. The germline CDR1 and CDR2 sequences are SGHRS and YFSETQ. This CDR3 region has 17 residues. Trimming cost V 3 bases and J 5 bases, with 23 bases left between them. The CDR3, as DNA: TGCGCCAGCAGCTCCCTCCCGGGCGGGGATATGGGGTATGGCTACACCTTC. This translates into CASSSLPGGDMGYGYTF.

The gene calls are TRBV6-5 and TRBJ1-5; no reliable D call. Germline assignment: CDR1 MNHEY and CDR2 SVGAGI. V was pared by 8 bases and J by 2 bases, with 10 bases between. The CDR3 sequence is 13 residues long. This chain's CDR3 is CASGVGGNQPQHF. CDR3 coding DNA: TGTGCCAGCGGGGTGGGAGGCAATCAGCCCCAGCATTTT.

This clone is classed as medium-sized by frequency. This chain uses TRBV5-1 with TRBJ2-2; 8 bases match TRBD1. The CDR3 totals 15 residues. Per the germline V gene, CDR1 is SGHRS and CDR2 is YFSETQ. With 0 bases clipped from V and 3 bases from J, the junction kept 1 base outside the gene matches. The CDR3: CASSLGDRYTGELFF. In DNA form, the CDR3 reads TGCGCCAGCAGCTTGGGGGACAGGTACACCGGGGAGCTGTTTTTT.

A word on this clone: Other DNA sequences within the sample encode an identical CDR3. The genes are TRBV5-1 and TRBJ2-5; TRBD2 agrees at 8 bases. The J segment lost 5 bases and the V segment lost 4 bases, leaving 4 bases of the junction unmatched. The CDR3 extends over 13 amino acids. Germline CDR1 is SGHRS and CDR2 is YFSETQ. CDR3 nucleotides: TGCGCCAGCAGCGGGGGACTAGGGGAGACCCAGTACTTC. It yields the protein CASSGGLGETQYF.

This rearrangement joins TRBV2 to TRBJ2-7; weak D call: TRBD2 (5 bases). The V end lost 4 bases, the J end lost 0 bases, and 10 bases lay between the germline ends. The CDR3 length is 14 residues. CDR1 and CDR2 (germline): SNHLY, FYNNEI. The DNA for the CDR3 is TGTGCCAGCAGTGTGACTACCAGCTCCTACGAGCAGTACTTC. Its protein product is CASSVTTSSYEQYF. The entire variable domain, with the rest obtained from reference TRBV2 and TRBJ2-7, is as follows: EPEVTQTPSHQVTQMGQEVILRCVPISNHLYFYWYRQILGQKVEFLVSFYNNEISEKSEIFDDQFSVERPDGSNFTLKIRSTKLEDSAMYFCASSVTTSSYEQYFGPGTRLTVT.

The gene calls are TRBV5-1 and TRBJ2-7; no clear D. The CDR3 runs 14 residues. Per germline, CDR1 SGHRS and CDR2 YFSETQ. With 3 bases removed from V and 3 bases from J, the gap between germline ends came to 13 bases. The CDR3 region is CASSSDTVSYEQYF. As DNA, the CDR3 is TGCGCCAGCAGCTCCGACACAGTAAGCTACGAGCAGTACTTC.

The genes are TRBV7-9 and TRBJ1-1, with TRBD1 identical over 7 bases. CDR3 length: 16 amino acids. The V gene end was trimmed by 3 bases and the J gene end by 6 bases; junction bases not matched to a gene: 13. Germline-derived CDR1 and CDR2 are SEHNR and FQNEAQ (reference sequence). The CDR3 DNA follows: TGTGCCAGCAGCTTTACTAGGGGGCGAATTCGGGCTGAAGCTTTCTTT. It is translated as CASSFTRGRIRAEAFF.

This chain joins TRBV27 and TRBJ2-7; 14 positions match TRBD2. This CDR3 comprises 16 residues. CDR1 MNHEY and CDR2 SMNVEV come from the germline V gene (reference sequence). V gave up 1 base and J gave up 4 bases; unmatched junction bases: 3. The CDR3: CASSLLGTSGSYEQYF. For the CDR3, the DNA is TGTGCCAGCAGTTTATTGGGGACTAGCGGGAGTTACGAGCAGTACTTC.

The CDR3: CASRWDRKNEQYF. As DNA, the CDR3 is TGTGCCAGCAGATGGGACAGGAAAAACGAGCAGTACTTC. V usage is TRBV6-1 and J usage is TRBJ2-5, with 8 nucleotides matching TRBD1. The closer fit of TRBJ2-7 to the DNA end suggests the J call may be wrong. This CDR3 region has 13 residues. Germline values: CDR1 MNHNS, CDR2 SASEGT.

V usage is TRBV13 and J usage is TRBJ2-3; 10 bases fit TRBD2. There are 14 residues in the CDR3. Germline V gene lookup returns CDR1 PRHDT and CDR2 FYEKMQ (reference sequence). The junction had 6 bases not matched to a gene; V was cut back by 4 bases and J by 8 bases. The CDR3 here is CASSSSGGAGTQYF. CDR3 sequence (DNA): TGTGCCAGCAGCTCCAGCGGGGGGGCTGGTACGCAGTATTTT.

The V and J genes are TRBV28 and TRBJ1-5; D is unclear. Germline CDR1 MDHEN, CDR2 SYDVKM. The V and J ends lost 6 bases and 7 bases respectively, with 10 bases between them. The CDR3 extends over 12 amino acids. CDR3 nucleotides: TGTGCCAGCAGCCAACAGATGCAGCCCCAGCATTTT. This translates into CASSQQMQPQHF. The whole variable domain, filled in from reference TRBV28 and TRBJ1-5, reads DVKVTQSSRYLVKRTGEKVFLECVQDMDHENMFWYRQDPGLGLRLIYFSYDVKMKEKGDIPEGYSVSREKKERFSLILESASTNQTSMYLCASSQQMQPQHFGDGTRLSIL.

V is TRBV4-3 and J is TRBJ2-1; D is unclear. The CDR3 extends over 13 amino acids. Germline CDR1 is LGHNA and CDR2 is YSLEER. V lost 4 bases, J lost 9 bases, and 13 bases lay in between. In DNA, the CDR3 is TGCGCCAGCAGCCCAACCACTTCGGTTGAGCAGTTCTTC. Translating it yields CASSPTTSVEQFF.

The chain links TRBV5-1 to TRBJ2-6; tentative D call: TRBD1 (5 bases). The CDR3 is 15 amino acids. CDR1 is SGHRS, CDR2 YFSETQ, per germline. V was clipped by 5 bases and J by 1 base, with 10 bases between them. The DNA of the CDR3 is TGCGCCAGCAGGCTCTCAGGGTCTGGGGCCAACGTCCTGACTTTC. Its translation is CASRLSGSGANVLTF.

V gene TRBV10-3 combines with J gene TRBJ2-1, with a tentative D call TRBD2 (6 bases). Germline V lookup: CDR1 ENHRY, CDR2 SYGVKD. The CDR3 runs 14 residues. V dropped 4 bases and J dropped 7 bases, with 14 bases sitting between them. CDR3 DNA: TGTGCCATCAGTGGCGTAGCGGAAACGAATGAGCAGTTCTTC. Translating it yields CAISGVAETNEQFF.

The chain has TRBV18 and TRBJ1-1; D is perhaps TRBD1 (5 bases). The CDR3 is made up of 13 amino acids. CDR1 and CDR2 from the germline V gene are KGHSH and LQKENI. The V and J ends lost 3 bases and 1 base respectively, with 6 bases between them. In DNA, the CDR3 is TGTGCCAGCTCACCGACAGAGAACACTGAAGCTTTCTTT. This codes for CASSPTENTEAFF.

The chain is built from TRBV5-4 and TRBJ2-3, with 10 bases aligning to TRBD2. Germline CDR1 is SGHNT and CDR2 is YYREEE (reference sequence). This CDR3 is 14 amino acids long. The trim removed 4 bases at V and 4 bases at J, leaving 3 bases unmatched. This CDR3 is CASSASGGADTQYF. CDR3 DNA: TGTGCCAGCAGCGCCAGCGGGGGGGCAGATACGCAGTATTTT.

The rearrangement links TRBV2 to TRBJ1-1, with a possible D match to TRBD1 (5 bases). The V gene lost 5 bases and the J gene lost 0 bases, with 10 bases spanning the gap. The CDR3 runs 14 residues. Germline values: CDR1 SNHLY, CDR2 FYNNEI. As DNA, the CDR3 is TGTGCCAGCAGTCAGACAGTCATGAACACTGAAGCTTTCTTT. Protein sequence: CASSQTVMNTEAFF.

The J gene is TRBJ2-4, the V gene TRBV28; weak D call: TRBD2 (7 bases). V was pared by 2 bases and J by 7 bases, with 15 bases between. This CDR3 is 15 amino acids long. The germline V gene has CDR1 MDHEN and CDR2 SYDVKM. This CDR3 reads CASSLRGGPNNIQYF. The CDR3, as DNA: TGTGCCAGCAGTTTAAGGGGGGGACCGAATAACATTCAGTACTTC.